Below are 31 T cell receptor beta chains sequenced from a single sample in a study of T cell repertoires in cytomegalovirus infection. MiXCR was run by TCRdb on the reads, yielding one entry per CDR3 protein. The sample gives 250,000 to 300,000 distinct CDR3 sequences, about 23% of which show up once; about 15% is in the top ten. The sequenced material came from PBMCs. All receptors derive from a human donor in good health (CMV status not recorded). Some clones in this sample may be carry-over from other donors' samples.

This chain links TRBV19 with TRBJ2-4, with D perhaps matching TRBD1 or TRBD2 (5 bases each). This CDR3 has 16 amino acids. Trimming removed 3 bases from V and 0 bases from J, with 12 bases in between. Germline V gene lookup returns CDR1 LNHDA and CDR2 SQIVND (reference sequence). The CDR3 loop reads CASSIGGTLAKNIQYF. The CDR3 DNA follows: TGTGCCAGTAGTATTGGTGGGACCCTAGCCAAAAACATTCAGTACTTC.

This clonotype has at least ten counts. J is TRBJ1-2 and V is TRBV7-2, with TRBD1 matching 7 bases. Germline assignment: CDR1 SGHTA and CDR2 FQGNSA. CDR3 length: 14 amino acids. V dropped 4 bases and J dropped 9; count of bases not matched to a gene: 11. This chain's CDR3 is CASSSLDRSGCYTF. CDR3 DNA: TGTGCCAGCAGCTCTCTGGACAGGTCGGGATGCTACACCTTC.

This clonotype was counted at least ten times. This sequence joins TRBV10-2 and TRBJ2-7, with 7 bases lining up with TRBD2. J was trimmed by 5 bases and V by 0 bases; bases with no gene match: 4. This CDR3 spans 14 amino acids. From germline, CDR1 is WSHSY and CDR2 SAAADI. The CDR3 protein is CASSESGGYHEQYF. CDR3 bases: TGCGCCAGCAGTGAGTCGGGAGGGTACCACGAGCAGTACTTC.

This sequence joins TRBV11-2 and TRBJ2-4; 7 bases line up with TRBD1. Looked up from germline, CDR1 is SGHAT and CDR2 is FQNNGV. J was trimmed by 4 bases and V by 0 bases; bases with no gene match: 0. The CDR3 contains 14 residues. CDR3 loop: CASSLEGQKNIQYF. CDR3 nucleotide sequence: TGTGCCAGCAGCTTAGAGGGACAGAAAAACATTCAGTACTTC.

The table lists this clonotype with many counts. The gene calls are TRBV7-9 and TRBJ1-5; 8 positions agree with TRBD1. Germline V gene sequence: CDR1 SEHNR, CDR2 FQNEAQ (reference sequence). CDR3 size: 15 residues. The V gene end was trimmed by 5 bases and the J gene end by 2 bases; junction bases not matched to a gene: 5. CDR3 loop: CASSAQGAGNQPQHF. The CDR3 DNA reads as TGTGCCAGCAGCGCCCAGGGGGCTGGCAATCAGCCCCAGCATTTT.

The V gene is TRBV6-4, the J gene TRBJ1-1, with 9 nucleotides matching TRBD1. Trimming cost V 5 bases and J 5 bases; bases outside gene matches: 9. The CDR3 runs 15 residues. Germline V CDR1 and CDR2: MRHNA, SNTAGT. In DNA, the CDR3 is TGTGCCAGCAGTCCTGACAGGGGGAGGAGGACTGAAGCTTTCTTT. Translating gives CASSPDRGRRTEAFF.

V gene TRBV7-2 combines with J gene TRBJ1-6; D gene ambiguous. V lost 2 bases to trimming and J lost 5 bases, with 16 bases between them. The V gene's germline CDR1 is SGHTA and CDR2 FQGNSA. This CDR3 has 17 residues. The CDR3 spells CASSLRGRQTDNSPLHF. CDR3 DNA sequence: TGTGCCAGCAGCTTACGGGGTCGGCAGACGGATAATTCACCCCTCCACTTT.

J is TRBJ1-3 and V is TRBV6-8; D gene uncertain. The CDR3 loop spans 15 amino acids. Germline CDR1 is MNHGY and CDR2 is SAAAGT. Trimming cost V 2 bases and J 4 bases, with 12 bases left between them. CDR3 DNA sequence: TGTGCCAGCAGTTACGGGGATGGCGTAGGAAACACCATATATTTT. Translated, it gives CASSYGDGVGNTIYF.

The table lists this clonotype with a few counts. The chain uses TRBV20-1 and TRBJ1-3; 10 bases map to TRBD1. This CDR3 region has 15 residues. With 6 bases clipped from V and 3 bases from J, the junction kept 8 bases outside the gene matches. CDR1 is DFQATT and CDR2 is SNEGSKA in the germline V gene (reference sequence). CDR3 region: CSAARQGAVGNTIYF. CDR3 in DNA: TGCAGTGCCGCTCGACAGGGGGCGGTTGGAAACACCATATATTTT.

This clonotype was seen only a few times. The chain uses TRBV5-4 and TRBJ1-1; no firm D call. The V gene's germline CDR1 is SGHNT and CDR2 YYREEE (reference sequence). The CDR3 contains 15 residues. V was trimmed by 0 bases and J by 5 bases, leaving 14 bases between them. The CDR3 DNA is TGTGCCAGCAGCTTGGCCGGGAGGCAGAGGACTGAAGCTTTCTTT. Its translation: CASSLAGRQRTEAFF.

This rearrangement joins TRBV19 to TRBJ2-1; D ambiguous. V was clipped by 10 bases and J by 5 bases, with 15 bases between them. Germline assignment: CDR1 LNHDA and CDR2 SQIVND (reference sequence). This CDR3 is 13 amino acids long. CDR3 coding DNA: TGTGCCACGGCCTGGCAGGTCGACAATGAGCAGTTCTTC. It codes for CATAWQVDNEQFF.

Only a few counts were recorded for this clonotype. This chain uses TRBV28 with TRBJ1-4, with 11 bases lining up with TRBD1. Per germline, CDR1 MDHEN and CDR2 SYDVKM. The CDR3 has 17 residues. Trimming at V came to 1 base and at J to 8 bases, leaving 9 bases not matched to a gene. CDR3 nucleotides: TGTGCCAGCAGTTTATCCGGGGCCGGGACAGGGGGGGAAAAACTGTTTTTT. It codes for CASSLSGAGTGGEKLFF.

The chain uses TRBV6-8 and TRBJ1-6; D gene unclear. CDR3 size: 12 residues. Between the trimmed V and J ends, which lost 0 bases and 10 bases, there was a span of 4 bases. Germline assignment: CDR1 MNHGY and CDR2 SAAAGT. CDR3 bases: TGTGCCAGCAGTTACTCGGGATCACCCCTCCACTTT. It specifies CASSYSGSPLHF.

This rearrangement joins TRBV19 to TRBJ2-3; no definite D call. Germline V gene lookup returns CDR1 LNHDA and CDR2 SQIVND (reference sequence). Deletions cut 7 bases from V and 6 bases from J, with 17 bases between. This CDR3 spans 14 amino acids. CDR3 sequence reads: CASTPPGSVDTQYF. CDR3 nucleotide sequence: TGTGCCAGTACCCCCCCTGGGTCCGTGGATACGCAGTATTTT.

Here the CDR3 reads CAIRLTGGADTQYF. The CDR3 bases are TGTGCCATCCGACTAACGGGAGGAGCGGATACGCAGTATTTT. V usage is TRBV6-2 or TRBV6-3 and J usage is TRBJ2-3, with 7 bases that match TRBD2. Trimming removed 10 bases from V and 6 bases from J; junction bases left unmatched: 13. Looked up from germline, CDR1 is MNHEY and CDR2 is SVGEGT. The CDR3 runs to 14 residues.

This clonotype was counted only a few times. The chain recombines TRBV12-3 or TRBV12-4 with TRBJ1-2, with 11 nucleotides matching TRBD1. Trimming cost V 3 bases and J 7 bases; bases outside gene matches: 1. CDR3 length: 13 residues. Written as DNA, the CDR3 is TGTGCCAGCAGTTTCGGGACAGGGGGTGGCTACACCTTC. Residues: CASSFGTGGGYTF.

This clonotype has at least ten counts. The V call is TRBV7-2, the J call TRBJ2-7; D may be TRBD2 (6 bases). The germline gives CDR1 SGHTA, CDR2 FQGNSA. The CDR3 has 17 amino acids. Trimming stripped 1 base from V and 6 bases from J, with 22 bases between. In DNA form, the CDR3 reads TGTGCCAGCAGCTTAGTCGGTCCGGGACTGGGGACCTCCGAGCAGTACTTC. This gives the protein CASSLVGPGLGTSEQYF.

V is TRBV18 and J is TRBJ1-6, with TRBD1 as a possible D gene (6 bases). Germline values: CDR1 KGHSH, CDR2 LQKENI. Trimming stripped 3 bases from V and 6 bases from J, with 21 bases between. The CDR3 is 18 residues long. CDR3 loop: CASSPLSVSGAGNSPLHF. Here the CDR3 DNA reads TGTGCCAGCTCACCCCTTAGTGTCTCGGGGGCAGGTAATTCACCCCTCCACTTT.

This clonotype was seen many times. The chain links TRBV7-2 to TRBJ2-1, with a possible D match to TRBD1 (5 bases). The V and J ends lost 3 bases and 8 bases respectively, with 11 bases between them. Germline-derived CDR1 and CDR2 are SGHTA and FQGNSA. The CDR3 totals 13 residues. CDR3 coding DNA: TGTGCCAGCAGCTTCAGGGATTGGGATGAGCAGTTCTTC. It encodes CASSFRDWDEQFF.

CDR3 DNA: TGTGCCATCAAACCCGGGACAGGGCAAGAGACCCAGTACTTC. Translating it yields CAIKPGTGQETQYF. The J gene is TRBJ2-5, the V gene TRBV10-3; TRBD1 matches 9 bases. J gave up 2 bases and V 7 bases, and 5 bases lay outside the gene matches. Germline V gene lookup returns CDR1 ENHRY and CDR2 SYGVKD. The CDR3 extends over 14 amino acids.

This clonotype was detected ten times or more. V is TRBV28 and J is TRBJ1-4, with TRBD1 as a possible D gene (6 bases). The CDR3 sequence is 15 residues long. Germline loops: CDR1 MDHEN, CDR2 SYDVKM. Trimming pared 6 bases from V and 8 bases from J, leaving 19 bases between. This CDR3 is CASRTQAQGLEKLFF. The DNA for the CDR3 is TGTGCCAGCAGAACCCAGGCCCAGGGGTTGGAAAAACTGTTTTTT.

This clonotype turned up a few times. This chain joins TRBV29-1 and TRBJ1-5, with TRBD1 matching over 9 bases. This CDR3 region has 14 residues. Trimming took 6 bases from V and 4 from J; bases not matched to a gene: 7. Germline V gives CDR1 SQVTM, CDR2 ANQGSEA. DNA for the CDR3: TGCAGCGTAAGGGGACAGGGACAAAATCAGCCCCAGCATTTT. It yields the protein CSVRGQGQNQPQHF.

The chain uses TRBV2 and TRBJ2-1; TRBD2 matches at 8 bases. Trimming cost V 4 bases and J 4 bases; bases outside gene matches: 6. The CDR3 consists of 15 residues. Per germline, CDR1 SNHLY and CDR2 FYNNEI. The CDR3 spells CASSVSGGLYNEQFF. CDR3 bases: TGTGCCAGCAGTGTGAGCGGGGGCCTGTACAATGAGCAGTTCTTC.

This chain joins TRBV27 and TRBJ1-5; weak D call: TRBD1 (5 bases). Germline V CDR1 and CDR2: MNHEY, SMNVEV (reference sequence). Trimming pared 6 bases from V and 6 bases from J, leaving 12 bases between. CDR3 length: 13 residues. CDR3 sequence reads: CASSHRSGQPQHF. Here the CDR3 DNA reads TGTGCCAGCAGCCACAGGTCTGGTCAGCCCCAGCATTTT.

This rearrangement joins TRBV28 to TRBJ1-2, with 7 bases lining up with TRBD1. After removal of 4 bases from V and 8 bases from J, the junction contained 13 bases not matched to a gene. The CDR3 loop spans 15 amino acids. The V gene's germline CDR1 is MDHEN and CDR2 SYDVKM. CDR3 loop: CASSSRPGLQGGYTF. CDR3 in DNA: TGTGCCAGCAGTTCTCGACCAGGTTTACAGGGGGGCTACACCTTC.

This clonotype was recorded many times. The rearrangement links TRBV7-6 to TRBJ1-1, with D hard to call. The germline V and J ends were trimmed by 2 bases and 8 bases, with 9 bases remaining between them. The CDR3 loop spans 12 amino acids. The germline V gene has CDR1 SGHVS and CDR2 FNYEAQ. As DNA, the CDR3 is TGTGCCAGCAGCTTAAACAGTTTAGAAGCTTTCTTT. Translating gives CASSLNSLEAFF. Supplemented by reference TRBV7-6 and TRBJ1-1, the full variable domain reads GAGVSQSPRYKVTKRGQDVALRCDPISGHVSLYWYRQALGQGPEFLTYFNYEAQQDKSGLPNDRFSAERPEGSISTLTIQRTEQRDSAMYRCASSLNSLEAFFGQGTRLTVV.

This clonotype occurred many times. The chain links TRBV11-2 to TRBJ2-1; no clear D gene. The germline V gene has CDR1 SGHAT and CDR2 FQNNGV. Trimming removed 2 bases from V and 8 bases from J, with 13 bases in between. CDR3 length equals 14 residues. The DNA for the CDR3 is TGTGCCAGCAGCTTAAGAACAGTTTTGTATGAGCAGTTCTTC. This codes for CASSLRTVLYEQFF.

The genes are TRBV12-3 or TRBV12-4 and TRBJ2-1, with D tentatively TRBD2 (6 bases). Trimming removed 0 bases from V and 7 bases from J, with 13 bases in between. This CDR3 has 15 residues. The CDR3 loop is CASSLAGTEGNEQFF. The CDR3 DNA follows: TGTGCCAGCAGTTTAGCAGGGACGGAGGGGAATGAGCAGTTCTTC.

This clonotype came up a few times. The rearrangement joins TRBV28 to TRBJ2-5; TRBD2 aligns across 9 bases. The CDR3 loop spans 14 amino acids. V shed 5 bases, J shed 6 bases, and the junction held 7 bases outside the gene matches. The germline V gene has CDR1 MDHEN and CDR2 SYDVKM. This CDR3 is CASSPQREAKTQYF. In nucleotides, the CDR3 is TGTGCCAGCAGTCCTCAGCGGGAGGCGAAGACCCAGTACTTC.

V usage is TRBV20-1 and J usage is TRBJ2-7; D might be TRBD2 (5 bases). The CDR3 consists of 15 residues. CDR1 and CDR2 (germline): DFQATT, SNEGSKA (reference sequence). V dropped 0 bases and J dropped 2 bases, with 14 bases sitting between them. In DNA, the CDR3 is TGCAGTGCTAGAGATCCGGGATTTTCTACCTACGAGCAGTACTTC. Translating it yields CSARDPGFSTYEQYF.

This clonotype was recorded once. V is TRBV29-1 and J is TRBJ2-7, with D uncertain. V shed 2 bases and J shed 3 bases, with 8 bases lying between them. From germline, CDR1 is SQVTM and CDR2 ANQGSEA. This CDR3 is built from 12 residues. The CDR3 DNA is TGCAGCGTTGAATCGAATAGCTACGAGCAGTACTTC. This codes for CSVESNSYEQYF.